Shown below are 12 T cell receptor beta chains from a single sample sequenced in a study of breast tumors, draining lymph nodes, adjacent tissues. TCRdb processed the multiplex PCR reads anew with MiXCR; each CDR3 protein has one entry. This table has around 70,000 distinct CDR3 sequences, 40% to 55% appearing once. The sample was breast tumor tissue. All receptors come from a female donor with breast cancer. Some clones in this sample may be carry-over from other donors' samples.

This clonotype was seen ten or more times. The V and J genes are TRBV19 and TRBJ2-1; D is undetermined. The germline gives CDR1 LNHDA, CDR2 SQIVND (reference sequence). V was pared by 5 bases and J by 6 bases, with 14 bases between. The CDR3 is made up of 14 amino acids. The CDR3 spells CASSPGPAVNEQFF. For the CDR3, the DNA is TGTGCCAGTAGTCCAGGACCCGCGGTCAATGAGCAGTTCTTC.

The chain is built from TRBV13 and TRBJ1-2, with TRBD1 matching 9 bases. This CDR3 contains 14 residues. CDR1 PRHDT and CDR2 FYEKMQ come from the germline V gene (reference sequence). V dropped 4 bases and J dropped 5; count of bases not matched to a gene: 5. CDR3 residues: CASSSDRGRYGYTF. For the CDR3, the DNA is TGTGCCAGCAGCTCGGACAGGGGCAGGTATGGCTACACCTTC.

This chain links TRBV15 with TRBJ2-3; TRBD2 matches at 11 bases. The CDR3 loop spans 16 amino acids. Trimming at V came to 3 bases and at J to 3 bases, leaving 5 bases not matched to a gene. Germline V gene lookup returns CDR1 LNHNV and CDR2 YYDKDF (reference sequence). CDR3 protein: CATSSSGGAKTDTQYF. The CDR3 bases are TGTGCCACCAGCAGTAGCGGGGGGGCCAAGACAGATACGCAGTATTTT.

This clonotype was found many times. This sequence joins TRBV7-8 and TRBJ1-1; D gene ambiguous. Trimming stripped 0 bases from V and 6 bases from J, with 8 bases between. CDR1 and CDR2 (germline): SGHVS, FQNEAQ. The CDR3 has 13 residues. The CDR3 DNA is TGTGCCAGCAGCTTAGCCGGGGAGGCTGAAGCTTTCTTT. This encodes CASSLAGEAEAFF.

The gene calls are TRBV19 and TRBJ1-5, with TRBD1 as a possible D gene (5 bases). Germline loops: CDR1 LNHDA, CDR2 SQIVND (reference sequence). This CDR3 region has 14 residues. With 11 bases removed from V and 0 bases from J, the gap between germline ends came to 14 bases. The CDR3 is CAATGLYSNQPQHF. Written as DNA, the CDR3 is TGTGCCGCCACAGGATTATATAGCAATCAGCCCCAGCATTTT. Filled out from reference TRBV19 and TRBJ1-5, the complete variable domain reads DGGITQSPKYLFRKEGQNVTLSCEQNLNHDAMYWYRQDPGQGLRLIYYSQIVNDFQKGDIAEGYSVSREKKESFPLTVTSAQKNPTAFYLCAATGLYSNQPQHFGDGTRLSIL.

There are many counts of this clonotype. This may be a read error, as it is one base from a much larger clone. This chain links TRBV9 with TRBJ1-2; possibly TRBD1 for D (6 bases). The CDR3 is 15 amino acids. Germline loops: CDR1 SGDLS, CDR2 YYNGEE. CDR3 in DNA: TGTGCCAGCAGCGTAGTGTCCGGGACATACTATGGCTCCACCTTC. Translated, it gives CASSVVSGTYYGSTF.

This clonotype has just a few counts. Mismatch with germline at one junction end may stem from a read error. V gene TRBV20-1 combines with J gene TRBJ1-6; possible D gene TRBD1, 5 bases. Germline CDR1 reads DFQATT; CDR2 reads SNEGSKA (reference sequence). The CDR3 extends over 16 amino acids. The CDR3 coding sequence is TGCAGTGCTAGAGATCTTAGGGGAGCCTCTAATTCGCCCCTCCACTTT. Translating gives CSARDLRGASNSPLHF.

This clonotype occurred many times. The V call is TRBV6-1, the J call TRBJ2-7; 11 nucleotides align to TRBD2. Per the germline V gene, CDR1 is MNHNS and CDR2 is SASEGT. The CDR3 runs 14 residues. J was trimmed by 6 bases and V by 5 bases; bases with no gene match: 6. CDR3 sequence: CASSPLAGGSEQYF. The CDR3 region has the DNA TGTGCCAGCAGTCCCCTAGCGGGAGGCTCCGAGCAGTACTTC.

V and J are TRBV20-1 and TRBJ2-7; 10 bases agree with TRBD2. J gave up 6 bases and V 2 bases, and 10 bases lay outside the gene matches. The CDR3 runs to 15 residues. CDR1 and CDR2 from the germline V gene are DFQATT and SNEGSKA (reference sequence). Written as DNA, the CDR3 is TGCAGTGCTAGACCCGCTAGCGGGGGAGGGTTCGAGCAGTACTTC. Encoded protein: CSARPASGGGFEQYF.

This clonotype was observed many times. CDR3 DNA: TGCGCCAGCAGCTTCTCACAGGGATCCGTCAGCTCCTACGAGCAGTACTTC. Translated: CASSFSQGSVSSYEQYF. V and J are TRBV5-1 and TRBJ2-7, with a possible D match to TRBD1 (6 bases). The CDR3 has 17 amino acids. V lost 2 bases and J 0 bases, leaving 18 bases between the germline ends. CDR1 is SGHRS and CDR2 is YFSETQ in the germline V gene. Variable domain in full (rest from reference TRBV5-1 and TRBJ2-7): KAGVTQTPRYLIKTRGQQVTLSCSPISGHRSVSWYQQTPGQGLQFLFEYFSETQRNKGNFPGRFSGRQFSNSRSEMNVSTLELGDSALYLCASSFSQGSVSSYEQYFGPGTRLTVT.

To note about this clonotype: It may be a read error: a sequence one base away is much more abundant. Because it lacks the conserved phenylalanine or tryptophan at the end, this CDR3 is likely a read error. The rearrangement joins TRBV6-2 or TRBV6-3 to TRBJ2-7, with TRBD2 matching over 9 bases. CDR3 length: 13 amino acids. V lost 7 bases and J lost 4; bases outside the gene matches: 5. CDR1 and CDR2 from the germline V gene are MNHEY and SVGEGT. CDR3 sequence (DNA): TGTGCCAGCAATTCGGGACTAGCATACGAGCAGTACCTC. This gives the protein CASNSGLAYEQYL.

The CDR3 is CSAIEGGMAEQFF. DNA of the CDR3: TGCAGTGCTATAGAGGGGGGTATGGCTGAGCAGTTCTTC. V usage is TRBV20-1 and J usage is TRBJ2-1; either TRBD1 or TRBD2 may fit D (6 bases each). Deletions cut 4 bases from V and 9 bases from J, with 16 bases between. The CDR3 length is 13 residues. Germline-derived CDR1 and CDR2 are DFQATT and SNEGSKA (reference sequence).